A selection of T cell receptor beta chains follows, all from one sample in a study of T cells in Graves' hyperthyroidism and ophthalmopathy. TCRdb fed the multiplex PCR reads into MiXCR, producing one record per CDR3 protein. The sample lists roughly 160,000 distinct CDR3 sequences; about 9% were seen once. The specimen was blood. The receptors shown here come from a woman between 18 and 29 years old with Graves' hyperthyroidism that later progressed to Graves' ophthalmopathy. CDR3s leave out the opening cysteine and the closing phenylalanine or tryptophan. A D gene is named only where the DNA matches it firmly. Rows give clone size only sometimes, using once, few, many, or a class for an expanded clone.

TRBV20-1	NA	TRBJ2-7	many	SARDLASPYEQY
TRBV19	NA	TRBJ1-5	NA	ASSLAQGSNQPQH
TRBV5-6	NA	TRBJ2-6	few	ASSLAGDGANVLT
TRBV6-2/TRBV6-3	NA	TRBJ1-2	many	ASSYSKQDMSYGYT
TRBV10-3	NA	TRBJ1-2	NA	AISESEGYYGYT
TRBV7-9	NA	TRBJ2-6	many	ASSLSASNSGANVLT
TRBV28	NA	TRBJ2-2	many	ASNKSGTRRSGELF
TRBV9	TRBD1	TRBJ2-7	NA	ASSQQGASLTYEQY
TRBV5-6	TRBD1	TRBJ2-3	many	ASSWTGTDTQY
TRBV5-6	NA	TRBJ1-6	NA	ASSLAGINSPLH
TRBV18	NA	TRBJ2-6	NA	VSSPGAGANVLT
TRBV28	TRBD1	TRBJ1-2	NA	SSTQGQGYGYT
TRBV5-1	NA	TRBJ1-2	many	ASSFSRDGYT
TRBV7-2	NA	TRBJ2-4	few	ASSLVAGFAKNIQY